The sequence of this TCR beta chain was determined in a study of T cell changes during pregnancy in multiple sclerosis. Data came from immunoSEQ multiplex PCR; TCRdb stores just in-frame clones and leaves some out. The profile shows 120,000 or so clones, approximately 93% of them singletons. The sample in question was peripheral blood, obtained before pregnancy. This receptor was identified in a female donor with multiple sclerosis, enrolled in a pregnancy study.

The CDR3 here is CASSLEGFAGVNYGYTF. CDR3 bases: TGTGCCAGCAGCTTAGAAGGTTTCGCCGGAGTGAACTATGGCTACACCTTC. The chain carries TRBV7-2 and TRBJ1-2; no clear D gene. Trimming removed 1 base from V and 2 bases from J, with 17 bases in between. Germline CDR1 and CDR2: SGHTA and FQGNSA. This CDR3 comprises 17 residues.